These 20 T cell receptor beta chains came from one sample sequenced in a study of T cell responses to AZD1222 COVID-19 vaccine. Measured with immunoSEQ multiplex PCR; TCRdb has only the in-frame clones, and not every one. In the table there are some 190,000 clones, around 90% of which are singletons. The source material was peripheral blood, sampled 28 days after the second AZD1222 dose. All receptors derive from an adult who received the AZD1222 COVID-19 vaccine.

This clone was detected only a few times. V gene TRBV4-3 combines with J gene TRBJ2-7; 9 bases agree with TRBD2. V lost 0 bases, J lost 3 bases, and 15 bases stayed unmatched. This CDR3 comprises 19 residues. Germline CDR1 reads LGHNA; CDR2 reads YSLEER. The CDR3 sequence: CASSQESPVGAGGNYEQYF. The CDR3 DNA is TGCGCCAGCAGCCAAGAATCCCCCGTGGGAGCGGGGGGTAACTACGAGCAGTACTTC.

The CDR3 protein is CASSSTGLGANVLTF. The CDR3 region has the DNA TGTGCCAGCAGCTCTACAGGGCTCGGGGCCAACGTCCTGACTTTC. This chain links TRBV7-8 with TRBJ2-6; tentative D call: TRBD1 (6 bases). Germline V gives CDR1 SGHVS, CDR2 FQNEAQ. V lost 4 bases, J lost 4 bases, and 11 bases lay in between. There are 15 residues in the CDR3. Based on the CDR3 plus reference TRBV7-8 and TRBJ2-6, the full variable domain is GAGVSQSPRYKVAKRGQDVALRCDPISGHVSLFWYQQALGQGPEFLTYFQNEAQLDKSGLPSDRFFAERPEGSVSTLKIQRTQQEDSAVYLCASSSTGLGANVLTFGAGSRLTVL.

The rearrangement joins TRBV6-5 to TRBJ2-7; D perhaps matches TRBD1 (6 bases). Trimming removed 5 bases at V and 4 bases at J, with 15 bases between. Germline lookup yields CDR1 MNHEY and CDR2 SVGAGI. The length of the CDR3 is 14 residues. DNA for the CDR3: TGTGCCAGCAGTCCGCCGGGACAAGTTTACGAGCAGTACTTC. This sequence encodes CASSPPGQVYEQYF.

Only a few counts were recorded for this clone. The gene calls are TRBV6-6 and TRBJ2-5, with D unclear. Germline V gene lookup returns CDR1 MNHNY and CDR2 SVGAGI (reference sequence). This CDR3 has 14 amino acids. Trimming cost V 0 bases and J 9 bases, with 14 bases left between them. CDR3 sequence (DNA): TGTGCCAGCAGTTACTCAAGTTTGGGAAGCGCCCAGTACTTC. It is translated as CASSYSSLGSAQYF.

This clone was recorded only once. The CDR3 DNA sequence: TGCGCCAGCAGCCATCCCGTCCGGGTAAACACCGGGGAGCTGTTTTTT. It specifies CASSHPVRVNTGELFF. The chain joins TRBV4-1 to TRBJ2-2; D is ambiguous. Germline V gene data show CDR1 as MGHRA and CDR2 as YSYEKL. There are 16 residues in the CDR3. V was shortened by 3 bases and J by 2 bases, with 13 bases between the two germline ends.

The chain recombines TRBV10-3 with TRBJ2-7; D is uncertain. The length of the CDR3 is 13 residues. The germline V gene encodes CDR1 ENHRY and CDR2 SYGVKD. V lost 8 bases to trimming and J lost 5 bases, with 16 bases between them. DNA for the CDR3: TGTGCCATCTTATGGAAGAGGCTGGACGAGCAGTACTTC. The encoded protein is CAILWKRLDEQYF.

CDR3 residues: CASSQGGAGSPLHF. As DNA, the CDR3 is TGCGCCAGCAGCCAAGGGGGGGCGGGGTCACCCCTCCACTTT. This chain joins TRBV4-3 and TRBJ1-6; weak D call: TRBD1 (6 bases). This CDR3 is built from 14 residues. With 1 base removed from V and 10 bases from J, the gap between germline ends came to 11 bases. Looked up from germline, CDR1 is LGHNA and CDR2 is YSLEER.

The J gene is TRBJ1-4, the V gene TRBV7-3, with D possibly TRBD1 on 5 matching bases. The CDR3 covers 13 residues. V lost 1 base and J lost 10, with 10 bases in between. CDR1 SGHTA and CDR2 FQGTGA come from the germline V gene. As DNA, the CDR3 is TGTGCCAGCAGCTTAAGCTCGGGGGGAAAACTGTTTTTT. As protein: CASSLSSGGKLFF.

The J gene is TRBJ2-1, the V gene TRBV18, with unresolved D. Trimming took 2 bases from V and 7 from J, leaving 6 bases between them. The CDR3 has 12 amino acids. Germline CDR1 KGHSH, CDR2 LQKENI. CDR3 loop: CASSPGENEQFF. CDR3 bases: TGTGCCAGCTCACCAGGAGAGAATGAGCAGTTCTTC. The full variable domain, with the rest looked up from reference TRBV18 and TRBJ2-1, is NAGVMQNPRHLVRRRGQEARLRCSPMKGHSHVYWYRQLPEEGLKFMVYLQKENIIDESGMPKERFSAEFPKEGPSILRIQQVVRGDSAAYFCASSPGENEQFFGPGTRLTVL.

The chain combines TRBV7-9 with TRBJ1-5, with TRBD1 matching 9 bases. Germline CDR1 is SEHNR and CDR2 is FQNEAQ (reference sequence). This CDR3 has 14 residues. J gave up 7 bases and V 5 bases, and 6 bases lay outside the gene matches. In DNA form, the CDR3 reads TGTGCCAGCAGCCCCGGGACAGGGCACCAGCCCCAGCATTTT. Residues: CASSPGTGHQPQHF.

The chain uses TRBV4-1 and TRBJ1-1, with D maybe TRBD1 (5 bases). Trimming pared 1 base from V and 6 bases from J, leaving 15 bases between. CDR1 MGHRA and CDR2 YSYEKL come from the germline V gene. This CDR3 region has 15 residues. CDR3 amino acids: CASSQADRPGAEAFF. The CDR3 DNA follows: TGCGCCAGCAGCCAAGCTGACAGACCTGGGGCTGAAGCTTTCTTT.

The chain couples TRBV2 to TRBJ1-3; D remains ambiguous. The CDR3 totals 15 residues. Germline V gene sequence: CDR1 SNHLY, CDR2 FYNNEI. Trimming cost V 4 bases and J 3 bases, with 13 bases left between them. The CDR3, as DNA: TGTGCCAGCAGTGCCAGGTCGGAGCTTGGAAACACCATATATTTT. The encoded protein is CASSARSELGNTIYF.

This rearrangement joins TRBV10-1 to TRBJ2-4; 9 bases are a match to TRBD2. Losses at the gene ends were 4 bases for V and 6 bases for J; bases not matched to a gene: 10. Germline lookup yields CDR1 WNHNN and CDR2 SYGVQD (reference sequence). The CDR3 totals 16 residues. The CDR3 region has the DNA TGCGCCAGCAGTGGATCGACTAGCGGAGGTGGAAACATTCAGTACTTC. It yields the protein CASSGSTSGGGNIQYF.

DNA of the CDR3: TGTGCCAGCAGCTTAGAAATCGGGACCTACGAGCAGTACTTC. It encodes CASSLEIGTYEQYF. The rearrangement joins TRBV7-8 to TRBJ2-7, with D tentatively TRBD2 (5 bases). The germline V gene has CDR1 SGHVS and CDR2 FQNEAQ. V lost 1 base and J 2 bases, leaving 9 bases between the germline ends. The CDR3 has 14 amino acids.

V gene TRBV27 combines with J gene TRBJ2-7; no reliable D call. Germline values: CDR1 MNHEY, CDR2 SMNVEV (reference sequence). V lost 6 bases, J lost 0 bases, and 9 bases lay in between. CDR3 length: 13 residues. CDR3 DNA: TGTGCCAGCAGATCTTTGGGCTCCTACGAGCAGTACTTC. This encodes CASRSLGSYEQYF.

The CDR3 is CASSEAHGPEPPLHF. The CDR3 DNA is TGTGCCAGCAGTGAAGCCCACGGTCCCGAGCCACCCCTCCACTTT. The V gene is TRBV6-1, the J gene TRBJ1-6; D unclear. The CDR3 is 15 residues long. CDR1 and CDR2 from the germline V gene are MNHNS and SASEGT. V was cut by 0 bases and J by 11 bases, with 14 bases left in between.

The chain recombines TRBV18 with TRBJ2-1; TRBD2 agrees at 7 bases. The CDR3 contains 18 residues. V trimming: 3 bases; J trimming: 6 bases; junction bases outside the gene matches: 17. CDR1 is KGHSH and CDR2 is LQKENI in the germline V gene. CDR3 protein: CASSPDAPGGRAGNEQFF. In DNA form, the CDR3 reads TGTGCCAGCTCACCCGACGCGCCGGGAGGACGTGCTGGCAATGAGCAGTTCTTC.

This sequence joins TRBV19 and TRBJ1-2, with D tentatively TRBD1 (6 bases). CDR3 length equals 12 residues. The V end was cut by 4 bases, the J end by 5 bases, with 8 bases between. The germline V gene has CDR1 LNHDA and CDR2 SQIVND (reference sequence). The CDR3 reads CASSNQGYGYTF. CDR3 bases: TGTGCCAGTAGTAACCAGGGGTATGGCTACACCTTC.

This clone was detected a few times. The chain carries TRBV10-1 and TRBJ2-7; possibly TRBD2 for D (5 bases). There are 15 residues in the CDR3. CDR1 is WNHNN, CDR2 SYGVQD, per germline (reference sequence). V was cut by 9 bases and J by 0 bases, with 18 bases left in between. CDR3 amino acids: CASFRDPGSSYEQYF. In nucleotides, the CDR3 is TGCGCCAGTTTTCGGGATCCGGGAAGCTCCTACGAGCAGTACTTC.

The chain carries TRBV6-5 and TRBJ1-6; D perhaps matches TRBD1 (5 bases). Per germline, CDR1 MNHEY and CDR2 SVGAGI. The CDR3 loop spans 16 amino acids. V lost 2 bases, J lost 2 bases, and 10 bases lay in between. Here the CDR3 DNA reads TGTGCCAGCAGTTACCTTTTGGGACCCTATAATTCACCCCTCCACTTT. Residues: CASSYLLGPYNSPLHF.